This T cell receptor beta chain is from a study of shared clonotypes between healthy human individuals. The germline V and J ends were trimmed by 2 bases and 9 bases, with 20 bases remaining between them. The CDR3 runs 16 residues. The germline CDR1 and CDR2 sequences are MGHRA and YSYEKL. It was about 180 ng DNA, 33,000 or so T cell genomes, that sorted-subset replicate PCRs used. Repertoires were generated with immunoSEQ multiplex PCR, while TCRdb's copy carries only in-frame clones and drops some. The table records about 2 million clones, about 95% of them present only once. The TCR comes from a man younger than 35 in good health. Input material: naive CD4+ T cells sorted from blood. Subset defined: CD45RA+ positively selected. The rearrangement joins TRBV4-1 to TRBJ2-1; D could derive from TRBD1 or TRBD2 (5 bases each). The CDR3 DNA follows: TGCGCCAGCAGCCAACCGGGCCGGGACCCGGAGCGTGAGCAGTTCTTC. Translation gives CASSQPGRDPEREQFF.